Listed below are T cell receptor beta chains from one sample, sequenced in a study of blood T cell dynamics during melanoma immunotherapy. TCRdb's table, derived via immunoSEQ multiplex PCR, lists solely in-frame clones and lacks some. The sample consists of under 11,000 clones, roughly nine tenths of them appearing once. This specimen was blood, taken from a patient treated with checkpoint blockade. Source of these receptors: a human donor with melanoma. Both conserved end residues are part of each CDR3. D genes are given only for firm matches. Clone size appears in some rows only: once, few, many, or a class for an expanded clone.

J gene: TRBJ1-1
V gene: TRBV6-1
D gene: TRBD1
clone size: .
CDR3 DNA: TGTGCCAGCAGTAGACAGGGAACGACCACTGAAGCTTTCTTT
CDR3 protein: CASSRQGTTTEAFF

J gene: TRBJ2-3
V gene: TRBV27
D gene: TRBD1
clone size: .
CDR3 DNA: TGTGCCAGCAGTCCCGGGACAGGTACGCAGTATTTT
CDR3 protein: CASSPGTGTQYF

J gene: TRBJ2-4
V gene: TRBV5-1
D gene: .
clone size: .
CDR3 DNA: TGCGCCAGCAGCTTGGGCCAGCTTAGTTGGGACATTCAGTACTTC
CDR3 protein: CASSLGQLSWDIQYF

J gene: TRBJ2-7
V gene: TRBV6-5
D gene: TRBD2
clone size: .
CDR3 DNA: TGTGCCAGCATGCGTAGCGGGAGTGGCGAGCAGTACTTC
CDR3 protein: CASMRSGSGEQYF

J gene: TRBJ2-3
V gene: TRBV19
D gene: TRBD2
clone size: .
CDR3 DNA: TGTGCCAGTAGTATCGGGACTAGCGGAGCGGGGGATACGCAGTATTTT
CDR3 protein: CASSIGTSGAGDTQYF

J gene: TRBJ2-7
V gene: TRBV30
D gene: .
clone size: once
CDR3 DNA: TGTCTGGCGATCTTCTCCTACGAGCAGTACTTC
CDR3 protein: CLAIFSYEQYF

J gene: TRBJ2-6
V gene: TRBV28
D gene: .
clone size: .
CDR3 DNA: TGTGCCAGCAGTTTGGTTGGAGGGTGGGGGGCCAACGTCCTGACTTTC
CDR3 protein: CASSLVGGWGANVLTF

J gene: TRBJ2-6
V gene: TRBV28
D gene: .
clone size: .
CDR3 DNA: TGTGCCAGCAGTTTACGGACCCGGCAGCACTCTGGGGCCAACGTCCTGACTTTC
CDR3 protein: CASSLRTRQHSGANVLTF

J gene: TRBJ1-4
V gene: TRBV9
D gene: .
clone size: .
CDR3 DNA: TGTGCCAGCAGCGGACCTACCCCGGGGGAAAAACTGTTTTTT
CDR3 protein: CASSGPTPGEKLFF

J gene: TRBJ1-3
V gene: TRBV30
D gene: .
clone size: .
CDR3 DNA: TGTGCCTGGAGTCCACCGGACAGTTCTGGAAACACCATATATTTT
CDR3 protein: CAWSPPDSSGNTIYF

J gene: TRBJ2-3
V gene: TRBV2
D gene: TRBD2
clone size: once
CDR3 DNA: TGTGCCAGCAGCCCCTACACTAGCGGGAGCACAGATACGCAGTATTTT
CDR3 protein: CASSPYTSGSTDTQYF

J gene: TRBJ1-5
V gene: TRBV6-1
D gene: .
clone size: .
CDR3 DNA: TGTGCCAGCAGTGAAGCCCCGGGGCAGCCCCAGCATTTT
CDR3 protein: CASSEAPGQPQHF

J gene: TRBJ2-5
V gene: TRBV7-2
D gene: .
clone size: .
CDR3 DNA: TGTGCCAGCAGCTTAGTACCGCAAACCGGTGAGACCCAGTACTTC
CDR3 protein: CASSLVPQTGETQYF

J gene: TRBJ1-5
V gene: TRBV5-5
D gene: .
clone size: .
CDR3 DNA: TGTGCCAGCAGCCCCCGGGCGGGTCAGCCCCAGCATTTT
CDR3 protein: CASSPRAGQPQHF

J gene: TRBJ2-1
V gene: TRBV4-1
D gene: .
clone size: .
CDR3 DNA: TGCGCCAGCAGATACCGACAACACACGGACTATGAGCAGTTCTTC
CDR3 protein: CASRYRQHTDYEQFF

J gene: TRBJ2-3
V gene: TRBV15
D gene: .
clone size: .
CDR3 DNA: TGTGCCACCAGCAGAGATCAGGGTGATACGCAGTATTTT
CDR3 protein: CATSRDQGDTQYF

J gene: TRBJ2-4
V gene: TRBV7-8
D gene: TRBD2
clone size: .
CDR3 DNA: TGTGCCAGCAGCTTAGGGACTAGCGGGAGGGCCAGGGGCAAAAACATTCAGTACTTC
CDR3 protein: CASSLGTSGRARGKNIQYF

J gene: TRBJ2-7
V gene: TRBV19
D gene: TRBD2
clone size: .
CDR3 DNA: TGTGCCAGTAGTATCGGGGGGTGGGCCTACGAGCAGTACTTC
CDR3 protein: CASSIGGWAYEQYF

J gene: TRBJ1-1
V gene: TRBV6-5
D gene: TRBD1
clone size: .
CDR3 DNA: TGTGCCAGCAGTTACCCTGACAGGGAGGGGAACACTGAAGCTTTCTTT
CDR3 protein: CASSYPDREGNTEAFF

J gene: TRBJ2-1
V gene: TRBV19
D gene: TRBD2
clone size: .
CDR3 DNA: TGTGCCAGTAGCCCAATTGCAGCGGGAGGTTGGGAGCAGTTCTTC
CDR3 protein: CASSPIAAGGWEQFF

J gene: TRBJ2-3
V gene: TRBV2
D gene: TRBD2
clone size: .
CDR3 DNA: TGTGCCAGCAGTGACCTTTGGGGGGGAGATACGCAGTATTTT
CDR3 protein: CASSDLWGGDTQYF

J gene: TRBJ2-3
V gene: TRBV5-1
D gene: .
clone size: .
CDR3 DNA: TGCGCCAGCAGCTGGGGGTTAGGCTCCACAGATACGCAGTATTTT
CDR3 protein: CASSWGLGSTDTQYF

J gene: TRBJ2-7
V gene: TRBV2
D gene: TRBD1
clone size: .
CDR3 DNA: TGTGCCAGCAGTGCCCGGACAGGGGTTCGACCTTTCCACGAGCAGTACTTC
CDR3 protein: CASSARTGVRPFHEQYF

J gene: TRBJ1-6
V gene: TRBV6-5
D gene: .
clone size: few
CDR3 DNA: TGTGCCAGCAGTTTCAACAGGGATGGGTCACCCCTCCACTTT
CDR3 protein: CASSFNRDGSPLHF

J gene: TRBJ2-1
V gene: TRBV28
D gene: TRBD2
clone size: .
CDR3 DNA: TGTGCCAGCAGCAAGGGACTAGCGGACAATGAGCAGTTCTTC
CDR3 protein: CASSKGLADNEQFF

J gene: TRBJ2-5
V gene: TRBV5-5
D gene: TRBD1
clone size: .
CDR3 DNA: TGTGCCAGCAGCGGGCGGACAGGGGTACAAGAGACCCAGTACTTC
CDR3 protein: CASSGRTGVQETQYF

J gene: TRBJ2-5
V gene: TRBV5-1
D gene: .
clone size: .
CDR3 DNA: TGCGCCAGCAGCTGGAACGGACGGGGGGAGACCCAGTACTTC
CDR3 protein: CASSWNGRGETQYF

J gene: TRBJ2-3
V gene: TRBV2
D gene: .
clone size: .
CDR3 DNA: TGTGCCAGCAGTAAGGACTACACAGATACGCAGTATTTT
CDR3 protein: CASSKDYTDTQYF

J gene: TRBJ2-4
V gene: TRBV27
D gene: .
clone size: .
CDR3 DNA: TGTGCCCCCAAGAGCGGACTCGCCAAAAACATTCAGTACTTC
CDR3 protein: CAPKSGLAKNIQYF

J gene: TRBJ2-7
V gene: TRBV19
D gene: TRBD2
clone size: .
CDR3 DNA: TGTGCCAGTACCTCGGGAGGGGCCTACGAGCAGTACTTC
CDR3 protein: CASTSGGAYEQYF

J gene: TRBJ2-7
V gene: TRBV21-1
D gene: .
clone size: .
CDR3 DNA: TGTGCCAGCAGCGAGTTAGCGGGTGTTAACTACGAGCAGTACTTC
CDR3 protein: CASSELAGVNYEQYF

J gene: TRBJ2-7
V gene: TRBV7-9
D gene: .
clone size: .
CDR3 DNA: TGTGCCAGCAGCCCCGACGCAACCTACGAGCAGTACTTC
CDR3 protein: CASSPDATYEQYF

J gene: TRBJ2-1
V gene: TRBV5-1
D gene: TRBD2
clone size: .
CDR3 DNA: TGCGCCAGCAGCTTGGCAGGACTAGCCCACAATGAGCAGTTCTTC
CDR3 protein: CASSLAGLAHNEQFF

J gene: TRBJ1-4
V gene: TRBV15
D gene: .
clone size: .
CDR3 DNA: TGTGCCACCAGCCCAGGGGCGACAACTAATGAAAAACTGTTTTTT
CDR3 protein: CATSPGATTNEKLFF

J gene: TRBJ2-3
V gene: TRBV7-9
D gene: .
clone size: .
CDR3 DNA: TGTGCCAGCAGCTCAGCTGGGGATACGCAGTATTTT
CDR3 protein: CASSSAGDTQYF

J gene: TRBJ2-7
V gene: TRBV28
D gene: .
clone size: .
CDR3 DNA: TGTGCCAGCACCCCCCCAGGGAGGTCCTACGAGCAGTACTTC
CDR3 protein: CASTPPGRSYEQYF

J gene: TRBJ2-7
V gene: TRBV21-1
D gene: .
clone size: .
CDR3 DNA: TGTGCCAGCAGGGAGGGGATCCCCTACGAGCAGTACTTC
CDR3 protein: CASREGIPYEQYF

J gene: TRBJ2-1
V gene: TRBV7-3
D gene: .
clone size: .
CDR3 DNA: TGTGCCAGCAGCCCTGCGGGTAATGAGCAGTTCTTC
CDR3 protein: CASSPAGNEQFF

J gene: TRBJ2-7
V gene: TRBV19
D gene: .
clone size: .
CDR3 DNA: TGTGCCAGTAGTATACGTACAGAGTCCTACGAGCAGTACTTC
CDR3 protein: CASSIRTESYEQYF

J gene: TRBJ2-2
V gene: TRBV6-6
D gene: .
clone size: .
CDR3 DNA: TGTGCCAGCAGCCCCGTGAGGGGTAGGGGCGGGGAGCTGTTTTTT
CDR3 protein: CASSPVRGRGGELFF

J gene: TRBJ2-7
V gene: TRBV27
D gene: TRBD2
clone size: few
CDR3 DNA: TGTGCCAGCAGTTTATCGGGGCCGAGGGAGGGGCAGTACTTC
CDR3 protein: CASSLSGPREGQYF

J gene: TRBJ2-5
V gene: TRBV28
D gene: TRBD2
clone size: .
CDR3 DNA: TGTGCCAGCAGTCCCCCGAGCGGGGAGCCGGGAAGAGTGACCCGGTACTTC
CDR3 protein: CASSPPSGEPGRVTRYF

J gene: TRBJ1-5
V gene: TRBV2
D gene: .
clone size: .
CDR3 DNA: TGTGCCAGCAACCCTGGGCTTTCGGGCAATCAGCCCCAGCATTTT
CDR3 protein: CASNPGLSGNQPQHF

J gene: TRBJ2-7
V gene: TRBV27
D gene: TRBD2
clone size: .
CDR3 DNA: TGTGCCAGCAGTTTACTCCGGACTAGCAACGAGCAGTACTTC
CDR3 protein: CASSLLRTSNEQYF

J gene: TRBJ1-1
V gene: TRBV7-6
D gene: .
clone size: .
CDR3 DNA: TGTGCCAGCAGCCAGGGCACTGAAGCTTTCTTT
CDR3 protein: CASSQGTEAFF

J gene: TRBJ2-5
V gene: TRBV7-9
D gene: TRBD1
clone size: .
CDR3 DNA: TGTGCCAGCAGCTTAGGACAGGGCCCCCAAGAGACCCAGTACTTC
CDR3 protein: CASSLGQGPQETQYF

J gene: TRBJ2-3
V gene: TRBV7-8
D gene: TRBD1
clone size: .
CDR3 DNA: TGTGCCAGCAGCCCCACAGGGGGCGCGGGGACAGATACGCAGTATTTT
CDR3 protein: CASSPTGGAGTDTQYF

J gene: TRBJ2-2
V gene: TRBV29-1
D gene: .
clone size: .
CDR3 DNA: TGCAGCGTTAGCAGGGGGGTTGATGGCGGGGAGCTGTTTTTT
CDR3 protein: CSVSRGVDGGELFF

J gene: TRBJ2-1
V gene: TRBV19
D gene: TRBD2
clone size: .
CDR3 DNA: TGTGCCAGTAGGCAACTAGCGGGAGGGCCTGTGCAGTTCTTC
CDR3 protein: CASRQLAGGPVQFF

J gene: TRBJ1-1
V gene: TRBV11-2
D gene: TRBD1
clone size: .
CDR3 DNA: TGTGCCAGCAGCACTATCAGGGGGCCAACCGAAGCTTTCTTT
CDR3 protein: CASSTIRGPTEAFF